The table lists the clone carrying this T cell receptor beta chain with many counts. Its cognate antigen is unknown. Time point meaning: healthy volunteer bleed at 2 weeks. Before extraction, the whole blood was not fractionated, and total RNA was taken from it. This sample stems from a study of human T cells and chemical hapten exposure. Across the whole study: Across samples, TCR yields varied, mostly owing to small differences in pooled library volumes.

The study's findings and limits: TCRs at a frequency above 1 in 1000 stayed unchanged with DPC sensitization.

During construction of the library, unique molecular identifiers were attached to individual cDNA molecules for quantitative, reproducible TCR counting. In the authors' workflow: Individual samples carried between about 23,224 and 690,600 TCRs, with roughly 95,000 as the median. TCRdb recomputed calls from the RACE reads with MiXCR, one row per CDR3 protein. TCRdb's processing, not the authors' own work, is the source of the V and J calls. Among about 130,000 distinct CDR3 sequences listed, around 8.2% were seen once. The germline gives CDR1 KGHSH, CDR2 LQKENI. Trimming took 0 bases from V and 2 from J, leaving 14 bases between them. This CDR3 has 18 amino acids.

Sample: whole blood. This chain links TRBV18 with TRBJ2-6; weak D call: TRBD2 (6 bases). The sequence came from a male donor in good health. Some clones in this sample may be carry-over from other donors' samples. DNA for the CDR3: TGTGCCAGCTCACCACCGTCAGTCAGGGAGGCTGGGGCCAACGTCCTGACTTTC. This sequence encodes CASSPPSVREAGANVLTF.